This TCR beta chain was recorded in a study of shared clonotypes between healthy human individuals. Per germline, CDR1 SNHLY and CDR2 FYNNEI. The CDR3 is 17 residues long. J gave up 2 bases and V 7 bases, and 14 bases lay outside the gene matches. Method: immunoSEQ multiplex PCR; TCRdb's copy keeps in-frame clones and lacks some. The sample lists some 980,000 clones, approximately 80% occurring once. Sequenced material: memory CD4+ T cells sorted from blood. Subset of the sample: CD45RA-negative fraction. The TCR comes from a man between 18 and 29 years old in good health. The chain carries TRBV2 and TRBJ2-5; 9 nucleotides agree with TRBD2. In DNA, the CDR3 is TGTGCCAGCACCGGGCGGGGGGGCCCTCGACAACAAGAGACCCAGTACTTC. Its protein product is CASTGRGGPRQQETQYF.